This TCR beta chain was captured in a study of blood T cell repertoires in COVID-19. For the study at large: Acute and convalescent COVID-19 specimens originated in the United States, Italy and Spain. T cells, B-cell-depleted T cells, or PBMCs provided the cDNA or gDNA that served as material.

The CDR3 sequence is 15 residues long. V gave up 6 bases and J gave up 6 bases, with 15 bases separating them. Germline V lookup: CDR1 MDHEN, CDR2 SYDVKM. How the authors handled the data: Reference gene primer amplification in the assay estimated nucleated cell counts. Data came from immunoSEQ multiplex PCR; TCRdb stores just in-frame clones and leaves some out. The V and J calls and clone size were taken over from that table, and D and trimming were inferred from the DNA. The table shows under 250,000 clones, with approximately 82% occurring only once. The specimen sequenced was peripheral blood. The genes are TRBV28 and TRBJ1-6; D remains ambiguous. The sequence was collected from a human donor in a cohort sampled during active COVID-19. The CDR3 DNA reads as TGTGCCAGCAGCCTTGGGTCAGGCCGTAATTCACCCCTCCACTTT. This encodes CASSLGSGRNSPLHF.